Shown below are 18 T cell receptor beta chains from a single sample sequenced in a study of shared T cell receptors in the human thymus. Here immunoSEQ multiplex PCR was the method, and the copy in TCRdb shows in-frame clones only, minus some. The sample shows 700,000 or so clones, approximately 85% of them seen only once. This same sample was also taken into another study, of human thymus T cells.

Sequencing used thymocytes. These receptors came from a girl under three years old with a congenital heart defect.

The chain uses TRBV15 and TRBJ1-1; D is possibly TRBD1 (6 bases). Germline V gives CDR1 LNHNV, CDR2 YYDKDF (reference sequence). CDR3 size: 17 residues. The V end lost 1 base, the J end lost 5 bases, and 20 bases lay between the germline ends. CDR3 sequence reads: CATSRGVIGGRVTEAFF. CDR3 coding DNA: TGTGCCACCAGCAGAGGGGTCATCGGGGGGCGGGTAACTGAAGCTTTCTTT.

V is TRBV11-2 and J is TRBJ1-2, with 8 bases fitting TRBD1. Losses at the gene ends were 4 bases for V and 7 bases for J; bases not matched to a gene: 2. CDR3 length: 12 amino acids. CDR1 is SGHAT and CDR2 is FQNNGV in the germline V gene. CDR3 sequence (DNA): TGTGCCAGCAGCTCCCAGGGGGCTGGCTACACCTTC. Its translation is CASSSQGAGYTF.

The CDR3 sequence is CASSRSLSGGAENEQFF. In DNA form, the CDR3 reads TGTGCCAGCAGTCGGTCCCTTAGCGGGGGGGCCGAGAATGAGCAGTTCTTC. This chain connects TRBV6-4 to TRBJ2-1; 11 bases match TRBD2. The CDR3 runs 17 residues. The V gene's germline CDR1 is MRHNA and CDR2 SNTAGT. V lost 5 bases, J lost 7 bases, and 13 bases stayed unmatched.

The chain combines TRBV4-2 with TRBJ2-1; 8 positions match TRBD2. The V gene end was trimmed by 4 bases and the J gene end by 2 bases; junction bases not matched to a gene: 10. CDR3 length: 17 residues. The germline gives CDR1 LGHNA, CDR2 YNFKEQ. CDR3 region: CASSPSPPGGPYNEQFF. The CDR3, as DNA: TGTGCCAGCAGCCCAAGCCCTCCGGGGGGGCCCTACAATGAGCAGTTCTTC.

This clone was seen once. The chain uses TRBV9 and TRBJ1-2, with 7 bases lining up with TRBD1. Germline CDR1 SGDLS, CDR2 YYNGEE. The J segment lost 4 bases and the V segment lost 4 bases, leaving 13 bases of the junction unmatched. CDR3 length equals 16 residues. The CDR3 sequence: CASSPRGQVGFYGYTF. CDR3 coding DNA: TGTGCCAGCAGCCCACGCGGACAGGTCGGATTCTATGGCTACACCTTC.

This chain joins TRBV4-3 and TRBJ1-3; D unresolved. Deletions cut 1 base from V and 4 bases from J, with 17 bases between. The CDR3 is 17 amino acids. Germline loops: CDR1 LGHNA, CDR2 YSLEER. The CDR3 spells CASSQVNPARKGNTIYF. The DNA of the CDR3 is TGCGCCAGCAGCCAAGTTAATCCAGCTAGGAAAGGAAACACCATATATTTT.

V and J are TRBV7-2 and TRBJ1-5, with D hard to call. V dropped 6 bases and J dropped 6 bases, with 12 bases sitting between them. The CDR3 consists of 13 residues. The germline gives CDR1 SGHTA, CDR2 FQGNSA. CDR3 amino acids: CASRFNRSQPQHF. The CDR3 DNA reads as TGTGCCAGCAGGTTCAACCGGAGTCAGCCCCAGCATTTT.

The V call is TRBV6-5, the J call TRBJ1-6; D is possibly TRBD1 (6 bases). The germline V gene has CDR1 MNHEY and CDR2 SVGAGI. The V end was cut by 5 bases, the J end by 10 bases, with 18 bases between. CDR3 length: 15 residues. The CDR3 sequence: CASSARTARRSPLHF. CDR3 nucleotides: TGTGCCAGCAGTGCCCGGACAGCTCGTCGGTCACCCCTCCACTTT.

The gene calls are TRBV2 and TRBJ1-4; tentatively, D is TRBD1 (6 bases). Looked up from germline, CDR1 is SNHLY and CDR2 is FYNNEI. V was trimmed by 8 bases and J by 2 bases, leaving 24 bases between them. This CDR3 has 18 residues. CDR3 sequence: CASGVWGRGVATNEKLFF. The CDR3 bases are TGTGCCAGCGGGGTATGGGGGCGGGGGGTTGCCACTAATGAAAAACTGTTTTTT.

V usage is TRBV6-1 and J usage is TRBJ2-1; 7 bases match TRBD1. The germline CDR1 and CDR2 sequences are MNHNS and SASEGT. This CDR3 is built from 14 residues. With 2 bases clipped from V and 6 bases from J, the junction kept 4 bases outside the gene matches. The CDR3 loop is CASSERDRANEQFF. The CDR3 DNA follows: TGTGCCAGCAGTGAACGAGACAGGGCCAATGAGCAGTTCTTC.

V usage is TRBV5-3 and J usage is TRBJ1-2; D is unclear. TRBV5-3 is treated as an ORF (open reading frame) with a function not yet certain. Trimming removed 4 bases from V and 1 base from J, with 5 bases in between. This CDR3 spans 12 amino acids. The CDR3 DNA reads TGTGCCAGAAGCCCCCTTAACTATGGCTACACCTTC. Encoded protein: CARSPLNYGYTF.

The chain couples TRBV15 to TRBJ1-2; no firm D call. Germline-derived CDR1 and CDR2 are LNHNV and YYDKDF (reference sequence). The V end was cut by 0 bases, the J end by 1 base, with 12 bases between. The CDR3 extends over 16 amino acids. The CDR3 nucleotides are TGTGCCACCAGCAGAGACAACTCGGAGCGTAACTATGGCTACACCTTC. Its protein is CATSRDNSERNYGYTF.

The V gene is TRBV2, the J gene TRBJ1-1; tentatively, D is TRBD1 (5 bases). The CDR3 loop spans 15 amino acids. Germline CDR1 reads SNHLY; CDR2 reads FYNNEI. The V and J ends lost 6 bases and 3 bases respectively, with 17 bases between them. CDR3 bases: TGTGCCAGCAGGGAGGAGGAGGGGTTGGACACTGAAGCTTTCTTT. Translation: CASREEEGLDTEAFF.

Only a few counts were recorded for this clone. The chain recombines TRBV2 with TRBJ1-5; 12 bases map to TRBD1. The CDR3 is 16 amino acids. The germline CDR1 and CDR2 sequences are SNHLY and FYNNEI. Unmatched junction bases numbered 4, after V lost 2 bases and J lost 5 bases. The CDR3 loop reads CASSEIGTGGHQPQHF. For the CDR3, the DNA is TGTGCCAGCAGTGAAATCGGGACAGGGGGCCATCAGCCCCAGCATTTT.

This clone was observed once. The chain employs TRBV13 and TRBJ2-5; 11 bases agree with TRBD1. Germline lookup yields CDR1 PRHDT and CDR2 FYEKMQ (reference sequence). The V and J ends lost 4 bases and 3 bases, in that order; junction bases with no gene match: 4. The CDR3 has 15 amino acids. CDR3 sequence: CASSSGTGGKETQYF. CDR3 DNA: TGTGCCAGCAGCTCGGGGACAGGGGGGAAAGAGACCCAGTACTTC. The variable domain in full, with the rest retrieved from reference TRBV13 and TRBJ2-5, is AAGVIQSPRHLIKEKRETATLKCYPIPRHDTVYWYQQGPGQDPQFLISFYEKMQSDKGSIPDRFSAQQFSDYHSELNMSSLELGDSALYFCASSSGTGGKETQYFGPGTRLLVL.

J is TRBJ2-2 and V is TRBV6-1; TRBD1 matches 11 bases. The J segment lost 4 bases and the V segment lost 3 bases, leaving 10 bases of the junction unmatched. CDR1 and CDR2 (germline): MNHNS, SASEGT. This CDR3 is built from 18 residues. CDR3 DNA: TGTGCCAGCAGTGACCTGGACAGGGGGCCTTCCACCACCGGGGAGCTGTTTTTT. It specifies CASSDLDRGPSTTGELFF.

This clone came up once. The gene calls are TRBV4-1 and TRBJ2-3; a possible D gene is TRBD1 (5 bases). Germline V gene lookup returns CDR1 MGHRA and CDR2 YSYEKL. The V end lost 3 bases, the J end lost 4 bases, and 14 bases lay between the germline ends. The CDR3 spans 15 residues. CDR3 protein: CASSHYRQLSDTQYF. The CDR3, as DNA: TGCGCCAGCAGCCATTACAGACAGCTCTCAGATACGCAGTATTTT.

A single count supports this clone. The chain joins TRBV5-5 to TRBJ2-3, with TRBD2 matching over 10 bases. With V trimmed by 0 bases and J by 7 bases, 11 bases remained unmatched. CDR1 is SGHKS, CDR2 YYEKEE, per germline (reference sequence). The CDR3 extends over 17 amino acids. CDR3: CASSLESLSGGLYTQYF. Here the CDR3 DNA reads TGTGCCAGCAGCTTGGAGTCGCTTAGCGGGGGGTTGTATACGCAGTATTTT.